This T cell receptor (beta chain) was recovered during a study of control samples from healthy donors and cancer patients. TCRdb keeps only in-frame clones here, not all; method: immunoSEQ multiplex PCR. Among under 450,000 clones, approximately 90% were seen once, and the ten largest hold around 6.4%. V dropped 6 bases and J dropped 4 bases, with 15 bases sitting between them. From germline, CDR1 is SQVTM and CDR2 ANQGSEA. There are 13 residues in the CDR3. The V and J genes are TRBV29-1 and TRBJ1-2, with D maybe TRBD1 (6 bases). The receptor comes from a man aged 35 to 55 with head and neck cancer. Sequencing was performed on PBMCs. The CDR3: CSVPREDSYGYTF. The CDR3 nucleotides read TGCAGCGTCCCCCGGGAGGACAGCTATGGCTACACCTTC.